The clone carrying this TCR beta chain was detected a few times. Its specificity is not known. A minimum of 6 million PBMCs was isolated per sample. From germline, CDR1 is DFQATT and CDR2 SNEGSKA (reference sequence). V shed 4 bases and J shed 6 bases, with 17 bases lying between them. The CDR3 extends over 14 amino acids. A second PCR, run for about 7 to 11 cycles, used a sample-barcoded 5' primer plus a J-beta primer mix. The study obtained at least 3 million CDR3-containing paired-end reads from every sample. Using its own MiXCR run on the 5' RACE reads, TCRdb lists one record per CDR3 protein. This sample has 600,000 to 800,000 distinct CDR3 sequences, with over 20% found just once. This sample was taken from a study of blood T cells in healthy people across ages. Whole-study context: Roughly one uniquely barcoded beta molecule per two T cells was captured.

Study-level findings and limits: Older individuals had lower TCR beta diversity per million T cells (the decline was roughly linear).

The sequenced sample was blood. This receptor was identified in a man in his 70s in good health. The chain couples TRBV20-1 to TRBJ2-3, with no clear D. The CDR3 DNA is TGCAGTGCTACCCACAAGACCCCTGGGGATACGCAGTATTTT. Translated, it gives CSATHKTPGDTQYF.